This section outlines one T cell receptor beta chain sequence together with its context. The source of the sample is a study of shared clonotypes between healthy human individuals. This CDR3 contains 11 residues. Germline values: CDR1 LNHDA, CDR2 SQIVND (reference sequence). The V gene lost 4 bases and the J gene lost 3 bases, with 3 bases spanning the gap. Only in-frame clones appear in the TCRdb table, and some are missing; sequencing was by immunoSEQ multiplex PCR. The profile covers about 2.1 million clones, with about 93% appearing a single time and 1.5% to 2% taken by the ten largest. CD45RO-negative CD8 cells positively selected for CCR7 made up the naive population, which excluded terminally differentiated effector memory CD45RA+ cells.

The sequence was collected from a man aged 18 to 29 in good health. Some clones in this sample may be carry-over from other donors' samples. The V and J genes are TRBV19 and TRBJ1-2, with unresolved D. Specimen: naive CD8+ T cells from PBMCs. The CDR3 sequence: CASSRYYGYTF. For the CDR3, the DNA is TGTGCCAGTAGTAGATACTATGGCTACACCTTC.